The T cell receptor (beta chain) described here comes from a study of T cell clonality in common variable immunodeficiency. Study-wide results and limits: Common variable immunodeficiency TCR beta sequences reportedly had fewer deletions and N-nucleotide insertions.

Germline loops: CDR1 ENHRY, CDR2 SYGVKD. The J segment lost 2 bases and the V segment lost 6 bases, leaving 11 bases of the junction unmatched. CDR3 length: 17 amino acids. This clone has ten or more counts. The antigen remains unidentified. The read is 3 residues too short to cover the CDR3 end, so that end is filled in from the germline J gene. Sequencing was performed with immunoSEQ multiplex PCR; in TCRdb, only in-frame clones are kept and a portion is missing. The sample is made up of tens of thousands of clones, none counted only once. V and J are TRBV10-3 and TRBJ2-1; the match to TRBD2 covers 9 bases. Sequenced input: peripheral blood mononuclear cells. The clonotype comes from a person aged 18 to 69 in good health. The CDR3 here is CAISPDPGLAPYNEQFF. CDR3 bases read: TGTGCCATCAGCCCCGACCCGGGACTAGCCCCCTACAATGAG.